Below, 2 T cell receptor beta chains from the same sample are listed, as sequenced in a study of cytomegalovirus exposure and HLA in healthy donors. Use of 60 Vbeta and 13 Jbeta primers characterized the PCR. Generated by immunoSEQ multiplex PCR, the TCRdb table keeps only in-frame clones and is missing some. The sample holds 95,000 to 150,000 clones, over 65% seen once. The sample comprised PBMCs. The receptors come from a man younger than 40 in good health and CMV-seronegative.

This clone was seen only a few times. This chain links TRBV5-1 with TRBJ1-4; D is ambiguous. The ends were cut back, 2 bases at V and 7 bases at J, with 9 bases in the middle. CDR3 length: 13 residues. CDR1 and CDR2 (germline): SGHRS, YFSETQ. This CDR3 reads CASSFLRGEKLFF. As DNA, the CDR3 is TGCGCCAGCAGCTTTTTACGGGGTGAAAAACTGTTTTTT. Supplemented by reference TRBV5-1 and TRBJ1-4, the full variable domain reads KAGVTQTPRYLIKTRGQQVTLSCSPISGHRSVSWYQQTPGQGLQFLFEYFSETQRNKGNFPGRFSGRQFSNSRSEMNVSTLELGDSALYLCASSFLRGEKLFFGSGTQLSVL.

The V and J genes are TRBV5-1 and TRBJ2-7, with D unclear. The V and J ends lost 0 bases and 2 bases respectively, with 9 bases between them. The CDR3 totals 14 residues. Germline V CDR1 and CDR2: SGHRS, YFSETQ. CDR3 in amino acids: CASSLEFQTYEQYF. The DNA of the CDR3 is TGCGCCAGCAGCTTGGAATTTCAGACCTACGAGCAGTACTTC.